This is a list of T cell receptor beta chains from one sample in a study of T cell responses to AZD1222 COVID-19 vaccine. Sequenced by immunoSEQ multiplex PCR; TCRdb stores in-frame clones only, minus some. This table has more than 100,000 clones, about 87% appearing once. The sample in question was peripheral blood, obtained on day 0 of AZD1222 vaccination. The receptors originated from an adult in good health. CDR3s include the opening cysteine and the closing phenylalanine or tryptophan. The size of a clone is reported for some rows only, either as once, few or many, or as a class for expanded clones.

CASFQGQGAHNEQFF | TRBJ2-1 | once | TRBV5-1
CASSLAGQGLGNTIYF | TRBJ1-3 | NA | TRBV5-5
CASSKEGQGAFYGYTF | TRBJ1-2 | NA | TRBV4-3
CASSYGGRMNEQFF | TRBJ2-1 | NA | TRBV6-2/TRBV6-3
CSVGRQTYEQYF | TRBJ2-7 | once | TRBV29-1
CASRRDRVGNQPQHF | TRBJ1-5 | NA | TRBV28
CASAPGGGYNEQFF | TRBJ2-1 | NA | TRBV6-5
CASSSPGNEGEKLFF | TRBJ1-4 | NA | TRBV6-2/TRBV6-3
CASSHEGRKNTEAFF | TRBJ1-1 | NA | TRBV5-4
CASTPVEGGIYNEQFF | TRBJ2-1 | once | TRBV2
CASGNRVAMSGEQYF | TRBJ2-7 | NA | TRBV18
CASSLGTNYGYTF | TRBJ1-2 | NA | TRBV18
CASTERSPLHF | TRBJ1-6 | NA | TRBV6-1
CASSTRDSTDTQYF | TRBJ2-3 | NA | TRBV19
CASSLVMGGTEAFF | TRBJ1-1 | NA | TRBV7-9
CASSPGVKAGRETQYF | TRBJ2-5 | NA | TRBV5-6
CASRRGAGDFYEQYF | TRBJ2-7 | NA | TRBV5-5
CASSIGQGTDTQYF | TRBJ2-3 | NA | TRBV19
CASSFSTGSYEQYF | TRBJ2-7 | few | TRBV7-2
CASSLFGTGGEETQYF | TRBJ2-5 | NA | TRBV27
CASSPGLRETQYF | TRBJ2-5 | NA | TRBV18
CASSWDRGNSPLHF | TRBJ1-6 | NA | TRBV5-1
CASSLGGFISDTQYF | TRBJ2-3 | NA | TRBV27
CASSLQNGGGNTGELFF | TRBJ2-2 | NA | TRBV5-4
CASRQGNSPLHF | TRBJ1-6 | NA | TRBV5-1
CASSLGNTVNTEAFF | TRBJ1-1 | NA | TRBV5-1
CASSLGQNEAFF | TRBJ1-1 | NA | TRBV27
CATSRGGGADNYGYTF | TRBJ1-2 | once | TRBV15
CASRRDRVTTEAFF | TRBJ1-1 | once | TRBV19
CASSQLRTGSNSPLHF | TRBJ1-6 | NA | TRBV11-2
CASSLARYSTDTQYF | TRBJ2-3 | once | TRBV7-2
CAISESGNSWDEQYF | TRBJ2-7 | NA | TRBV10-3
CASSVEGGLYGYTF | TRBJ1-2 | few | TRBV9
CASSPDRTEAFF | TRBJ1-1 | once | TRBV18
CAISELANTQYF | TRBJ2-3 | NA | TRBV10-3
CASSVGDGLYEQYF | TRBJ2-7 | few | TRBV9
CASSSATGNTEAFF | TRBJ1-1 | NA | TRBV7-9
CASSPESGRLNTEAFF | TRBJ1-1 | NA | TRBV18
CASSGNRDTLPYEQYF | TRBJ2-7 | few | TRBV27
CASSPGLYGYTF | TRBJ1-2 | once | TRBV12-3/TRBV12-4